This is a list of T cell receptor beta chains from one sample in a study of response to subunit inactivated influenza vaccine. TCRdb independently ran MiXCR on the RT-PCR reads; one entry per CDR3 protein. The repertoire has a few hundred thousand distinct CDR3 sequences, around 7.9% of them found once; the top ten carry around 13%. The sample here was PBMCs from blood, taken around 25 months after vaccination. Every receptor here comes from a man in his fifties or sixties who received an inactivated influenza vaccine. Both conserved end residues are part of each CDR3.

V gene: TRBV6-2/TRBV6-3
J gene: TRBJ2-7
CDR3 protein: CASSYRTGGEQYF

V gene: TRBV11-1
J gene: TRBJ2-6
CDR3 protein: CASGPSPGRPVSGANVLTF

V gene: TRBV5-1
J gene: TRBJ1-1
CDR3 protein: CASSRDSTTEAFF

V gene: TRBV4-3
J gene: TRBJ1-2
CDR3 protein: CASSHQGSVYGYTF

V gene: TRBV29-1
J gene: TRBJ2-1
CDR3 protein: CSGGTDYNEQFF

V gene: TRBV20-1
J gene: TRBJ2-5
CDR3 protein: CSGGGGRALETQYF

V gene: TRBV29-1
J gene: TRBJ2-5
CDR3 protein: CSGGGAPQETQYF

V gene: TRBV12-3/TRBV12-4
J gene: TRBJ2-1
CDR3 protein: CAITTGGAPYNEQFF

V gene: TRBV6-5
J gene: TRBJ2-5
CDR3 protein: CASSYVDRETQYF

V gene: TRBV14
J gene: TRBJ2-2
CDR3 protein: CASSHWNTGELFF

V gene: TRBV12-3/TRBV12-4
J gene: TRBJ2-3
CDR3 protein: CASSSPGRKIMDTQYF

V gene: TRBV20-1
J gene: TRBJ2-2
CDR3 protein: CSARDLHHANTGELFF

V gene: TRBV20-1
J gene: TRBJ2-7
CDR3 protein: CSARAGTSSYEQYF

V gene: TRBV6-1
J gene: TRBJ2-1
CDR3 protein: CASSEVGTGIYNEQFF

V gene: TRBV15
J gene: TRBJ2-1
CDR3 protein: CATSTQRSSYNEQFF

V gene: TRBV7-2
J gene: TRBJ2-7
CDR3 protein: CASSLVGQGAREQYF

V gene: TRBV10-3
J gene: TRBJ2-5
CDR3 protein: CAISEADRDRAQETQYF

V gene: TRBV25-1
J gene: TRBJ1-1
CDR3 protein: CASSRQGENTEAFF

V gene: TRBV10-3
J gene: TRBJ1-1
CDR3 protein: CAISVTGGEIGSEAFF

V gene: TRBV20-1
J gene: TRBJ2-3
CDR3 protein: CSAGDTEKATDTQYF

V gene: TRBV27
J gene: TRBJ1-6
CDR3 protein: CASSLTEESPLHF

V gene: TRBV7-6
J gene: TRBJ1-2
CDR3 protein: CASSRDGQGDYGYTF

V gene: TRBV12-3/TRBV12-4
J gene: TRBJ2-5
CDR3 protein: CASSRVAGVQETQYF

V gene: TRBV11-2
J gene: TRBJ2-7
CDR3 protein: CASSAAGGRYEQYF

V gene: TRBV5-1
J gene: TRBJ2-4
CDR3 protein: CASSLVISRGGFNIQYF

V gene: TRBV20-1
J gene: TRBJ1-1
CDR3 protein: CSARNKPLANTEAFF

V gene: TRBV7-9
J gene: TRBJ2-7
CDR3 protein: CASSRGGHPNEQYF

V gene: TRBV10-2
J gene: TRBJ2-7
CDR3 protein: CASRDTGPYEQYF

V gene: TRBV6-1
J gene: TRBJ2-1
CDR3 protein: CASSPRQGRNEQFF

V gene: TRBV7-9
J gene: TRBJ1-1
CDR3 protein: CASSGPRGTEAFF

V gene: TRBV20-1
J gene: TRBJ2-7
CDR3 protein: CSAREAPYEQYF

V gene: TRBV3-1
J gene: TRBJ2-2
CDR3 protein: CASSQVGELFF

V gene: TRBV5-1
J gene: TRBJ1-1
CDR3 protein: CASIPSRGGNTEAFF

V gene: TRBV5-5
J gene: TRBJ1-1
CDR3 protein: CASSLVVGALGAFF

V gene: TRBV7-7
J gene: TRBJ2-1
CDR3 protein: CASSISMGREQFF

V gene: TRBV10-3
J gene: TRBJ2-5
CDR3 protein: CAISESTTGGETQYF

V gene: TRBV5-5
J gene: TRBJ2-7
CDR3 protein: CASSFISEQYF